These 11 T cell receptor beta chains originate from one sample sequenced in a study of tumor-infiltrating lymphocytes in oesophageal squamous cell carcinoma. MiXCR, run by TCRdb on the PCR reads, gives a single entry per CDR3 protein. Counted here are approximately 10,000 distinct CDR3 sequences, over 50% occurring once; the ten biggest clones make up approximately 26%. Sequencing was carried out using esophageal tumor tissue. The receptor source for this set is a male donor with esophageal squamous cell carcinoma.

This clonotype occurred once. The chain combines TRBV2 with TRBJ2-2; D gene uncertain. There are 11 residues in the CDR3. V was pared by 8 bases and J by 5 bases, with 6 bases between. The germline V gene has CDR1 SNHLY and CDR2 FYNNEI. CDR3 DNA sequence: TGTGCCAGCCAATTTACCGGGGAGCTGTTTTTT. Amino acid sequence: CASQFTGELFF.

This clonotype has just a few counts. The chain has TRBV27 and TRBJ2-1; perhaps D is TRBD1 or TRBD2 (5 bases each). The J call may be incorrect, as the DNA end agrees better with TRBJ2-7. The CDR3 consists of 13 residues. Germline-derived CDR1 and CDR2 are MNHEY and SMNVEV (reference sequence). CDR3 protein: CASSFGALNEQYF. CDR3 sequence (DNA): TGTGCCAGCAGTTTCGGGGCGCTCAACGAGCAGTACTTC.

This clonotype has ten or more counts. The CDR3 here is CASSLALGYSTDTQYF. CDR3 nucleotide sequence: TGCGCCAGCAGCTTGGCCCTGGGATATAGCACAGATACGCAGTATTTT. V gene TRBV5-1 combines with J gene TRBJ2-3; no firm D call. The CDR3 runs 16 residues. Trimming pared 0 bases from V and 0 bases from J, leaving 11 bases between. Looked up from germline, CDR1 is SGHRS and CDR2 is YFSETQ.

In this sample, this clonotype is medium-sized. This sequence joins TRBV6-1 and TRBJ2-1; TRBD2 is a possible D gene (6 bases). Between the trimmed V and J ends, which lost 10 bases and 0 bases, there was a span of 16 bases. The CDR3 spans 15 residues. Germline V gene sequence: CDR1 MNHNS, CDR2 SASEGT. CDR3 nucleotides: TGTGCCACAGCGCGCCGGGAGAGCTCCTACAATGAGCAGTTCTTC. Its protein is CATARRESSYNEQFF.

The rearrangement links TRBV6-6 to TRBJ2-2; 7 nucleotides match TRBD1. From germline, CDR1 is MNHNY and CDR2 SVGAGI (reference sequence). The CDR3 consists of 14 residues. V lost 2 bases to trimming and J lost 6 bases; unmatched junction nucleotides: 3. Here the CDR3 reads CASSYTTGAGELFF. The CDR3 DNA reads TGTGCCAGCAGTTACACCACAGGGGCCGGGGAGCTGTTTTTT.

CDR3 nucleotides: TGTGCCAGCAGCTTAGCGAGGGAACTAGAGCAGTTCTTC. This sequence encodes CASSLARELEQFF. The genes are TRBV7-2 and TRBJ2-1; D may be TRBD2 (5 bases). The CDR3 covers 13 residues. The V and J ends lost 0 bases and 10 bases respectively, with 10 bases between them. Germline values: CDR1 SGHTA, CDR2 FQGNSA.

The CDR3 DNA reads as TGTGCCAGCAGCTTATCCCAAGGAGGGACCCAGTACTTC. It yields the protein CASSLSQGGTQYF. The V gene is TRBV11-2, the J gene TRBJ2-6; D may be TRBD2 (5 bases). The DNA end is a closer match to TRBJ2-5, so the J assignment may be wrong. This CDR3 is 13 amino acids long. Germline CDR1 is SGHAT and CDR2 is FQNNGV.

The CDR3 loop is CASRPGTGADEQFF. The CDR3 DNA reads TGTGCCAGCAGACCCGGGACAGGGGCCGATGAGCAGTTCTTC. The chain combines TRBV7-2 with TRBJ2-1, with TRBD1 matching 10 bases. J lost 8 bases, V lost 6 bases, and 7 bases had no gene match. The CDR3 runs 14 residues. Germline assignment: CDR1 SGHTA and CDR2 FQGNSA.

By frequency in the sample, this clonotype is medium-sized. The J gene is TRBJ1-2, the V gene TRBV7-9; a possible D gene is TRBD1 (5 bases). The CDR3 has 13 amino acids. Germline V CDR1 and CDR2: SEHNR, FQNEAQ (reference sequence). Trimming shortened V by 3 bases and J by 6 bases, and 11 bases separated the two germline ends. The CDR3 nucleotides read TGTGCCAGCAGCTTGACAGTCGCGAATGGCTACACCTTC. This translates into CASSLTVANGYTF.

The V and J genes are TRBV7-8 and TRBJ2-1; D tentatively reads TRBD1 or TRBD2 (5 bases each). The J call may be incorrect, as the DNA end agrees better with TRBJ2-7. Germline lookup yields CDR1 SGHVS and CDR2 FQNEAQ. The length of the CDR3 is 16 residues. CDR3 amino acids: CASSRDGQSSYNEQYF. The CDR3 DNA sequence: TGTGCCAGCAGCCGGGACGGTCAGAGCTCCTACAATGAGCAGTACTTC.

V usage is TRBV7-9 and J usage is TRBJ2-5; D possibly corresponds to TRBD1 (6 bases). Between the trimmed V and J ends, which lost 8 bases and 5 bases, there was a span of 21 bases. This CDR3 has 15 amino acids. Per germline, CDR1 SEHNR and CDR2 FQNEAQ (reference sequence). The CDR3 coding sequence is TGTGCCAGCCGCCCCCAGGGGCAGGGGATTGAGACCCAGTACTTC. Its protein product is CASRPQGQGIETQYF.